This T cell receptor (beta chain) was captured by sequencing in a study of beta chain features in type 1 diabetes. Study information: All samples combined gave about 100 million sorted cells for examination.

Isolation of CD4+ naive, central memory, regulatory and stem cell-like memory cells was achieved by sorting via CD45RO/CCR7/CD25/CD127/CD95/CD27. Germline assignment: CDR1 MDHEN and CDR2 SYDVKM. CDR3 length equals 12 residues. V was trimmed by 6 bases and J by 8 bases, leaving 10 bases between them. Overall study results and limits: There was a moderate but significant shortening of TCRB CDR3s in all four CD4+ subsets of Type 1 diabetes patients. VDJ junctions from type 1 diabetes patients carried fewer insertions and larger deletions.

Since all of the isolated RNA was reverse transcribed, expressed TCRB transcripts were what got sequenced. Some clones are missing from TCRdb's copy, which holds only in-frame ones; the method was immunoSEQ multiplex PCR. This table has around 250,000 clones, 12% to 15% appearing once. As regards this clone: Its antigen remains unidentified.

The V and J genes are TRBV28 and TRBJ1-4; D is ambiguous. This TCR derives from a woman aged 40 to 50 in good health. The sequencing sample was made of naive CD4+ T cells from blood. CDR3 in DNA: TGTGCCAGCAGCCAGGCGAACGAAAAACTGTTTTTT. Its translation: CASSQANEKLFF.